This T cell receptor (beta chain) was captured in a study of patients and donors after allogeneic stem cell transplantation (dated by TCRdb to 2019 to 2021). Details on this clonotype: The target of this receptor is not known. Per-base quality was not reported, and no clone a single base away is much larger than it.

Reading the germline V gene gives CDR1 MGHRA and CDR2 YSYEKL. V and J are truncated by 2 bases and 0 bases respectively, leaving an intervening sequence of 16 bases. The CDR3 covers 17 residues, taking in both the cysteine and the phenylalanine. Of the read, only the CDR3 DNA is kept; its 51 bases are in frame from base 1. The protocol used for the library was RT-PCR. TCRdb names NextSeq 550 as the instrument used. TCRdb itself trimmed the public reads at Q25 with fastp, ran MiXCR and retained productive beta chains. Merged by CDR3 protein, the rows form single entries marked with the most common genes and DNA. The sample table contains about a million distinct CDR3 sequences; only one count was recorded for under 20% of them. Jointly, the top ten make up about 6% of the sample.

The sequenced material came from blood, either unsorted or a sorted T cell fraction (not recorded which). The chain uses TRBV4-1 and TRBJ1-1; tentative D gene TRBD1, with 6 bases matching. The sequence was obtained from a human donor who was either an allogeneic HSCT recipient or a stem cell or donor lymphocyte infusion donor (not recorded which). It is not recorded whose cells these are; they may come from a transplant donor. Here the CDR3 is given as CASSQSGGAGMNTEAFF. The nucleotide sequence reads as follows: TGCGCCAGCAGCCAATCTGGGGGCGCCGGAATGAACACTGAAGCTTTCTTT.